The rows below give T cell receptor beta chains drawn from one sample of a study of beta chain features in type 1 diabetes. TCRdb's copy holds only in-frame clones and misses some; the assay was immunoSEQ multiplex PCR. The sample consists of about 160,000 clones, about 9% of them appearing once. Sequencing was done on a sample of central memory CD4+ T cells from blood. The receptors derive from a woman under 30 with type 1 diabetes. Both conserved end residues are part of each CDR3. A D gene is named only where the DNA matches it firmly. Rows may omit the clone size; those that give it use once, few, many or a size class.

v_gene: TRBV28; j_gene: TRBJ2-7; abundance: many; d_gene: -; CDR3nt: TGTGCCAGCAGTTTCGTTAGCACCTACGAGCAGTACTTC; CDR3aa: CASSFVSTYEQYF
v_gene: TRBV2; j_gene: TRBJ1-5; abundance: few; d_gene: -; CDR3nt: TGTGCCAGCAGTGTGGAGGGTAGCAATCAGCCCCAGCATTTT; CDR3aa: CASSVEGSNQPQHF
v_gene: TRBV10-3; j_gene: TRBJ2-1; abundance: -; d_gene: TRBD1; CDR3nt: TGTGCCATCAGCCCGGGACAGGGTGTTAATGAGCAGTTCTTC; CDR3aa: CAISPGQGVNEQFF
v_gene: TRBV28; j_gene: TRBJ1-5; abundance: -; d_gene: -; CDR3nt: TGTGCCAGCATCCACTTGGTTGGCAATCAGCCCCAGCATTTT; CDR3aa: CASIHLVGNQPQHF
v_gene: TRBV7-2; j_gene: TRBJ2-5; abundance: -; d_gene: -; CDR3nt: TGTGCCAGCAGCCCTGACTACCTCCAAGAGACCCAGTACTTC; CDR3aa: CASSPDYLQETQYF
v_gene: TRBV5-1; j_gene: TRBJ2-7; abundance: few; d_gene: TRBD2; CDR3nt: TGCGCCAGCAGCGGGGGGGCCTACGAGCAGTACTTC; CDR3aa: CASSGGAYEQYF
v_gene: TRBV7-9; j_gene: TRBJ2-7; abundance: -; d_gene: TRBD2; CDR3nt: TGTGCCAGCAGCTCCCGTAAACAGGGAGCCGGGGGGGAACAGTACTTC; CDR3aa: CASSSRKQGAGGEQYF
v_gene: TRBV5-6; j_gene: TRBJ1-2; abundance: few; d_gene: -; CDR3nt: TGTGCCAGCAGCTTGACAGGAACAGGGAAAAGGTCTGGCTACACCTTC; CDR3aa: CASSLTGTGKRSGYTF
v_gene: TRBV28; j_gene: TRBJ2-5; abundance: many; d_gene: -; CDR3nt: TGTGCCAGCTTCGGGGAAGAGACCCAGTACTTC; CDR3aa: CASFGEETQYF
v_gene: TRBV2; j_gene: TRBJ1-4; abundance: once; d_gene: TRBD1; CDR3nt: TGTGCCAGCAGTGTGCGAGGACAGGGTGTCGAAAAACTGTTTTTT; CDR3aa: CASSVRGQGVEKLFF
v_gene: TRBV18; j_gene: TRBJ1-4; abundance: few; d_gene: TRBD1; CDR3nt: TGTGCCAGCTCACCAACACAGGGGTTTAATGAAAAACTGTTTTTT; CDR3aa: CASSPTQGFNEKLFF
v_gene: TRBV5-4; j_gene: TRBJ2-5; abundance: -; d_gene: TRBD2; CDR3nt: TGTGCCAGCAGCTTGGCCGGACTAGCGGGGAAGGAGACCCAGTACTTC; CDR3aa: CASSLAGLAGKETQYF
v_gene: TRBV14; j_gene: TRBJ1-1; abundance: -; d_gene: -; CDR3nt: TGTGCCAGCAGCCCTCAGGAAGAAGCTTTCTTT; CDR3aa: CASSPQEEAFF
v_gene: TRBV10-2; j_gene: TRBJ2-2; abundance: many; d_gene: TRBD2; CDR3nt: TGCGCCACCGACTCCGGCGGGGGGGCCACCGGGGAGCTGTTTTTT; CDR3aa: CATDSGGGATGELFF
v_gene: TRBV4-3; j_gene: TRBJ2-3; abundance: many; d_gene: TRBD1; CDR3nt: TGCGCCAGCAGCCAAGGACAGGGACCAGATACGCAGTATTTT; CDR3aa: CASSQGQGPDTQYF
v_gene: TRBV30; j_gene: TRBJ1-2; abundance: -; d_gene: TRBD1; CDR3nt: TGTGCCTCGGGGAGTACCGACAGGGGTCATGGCTACACCTTC; CDR3aa: CASGSTDRGHGYTF
v_gene: TRBV6-6; j_gene: TRBJ2-7; abundance: -; d_gene: TRBD1; CDR3nt: TGTGCCAGCAGTCCCCCGTCGACAGGGGGTGGCGACGAGCAGTACTTC; CDR3aa: CASSPPSTGGGDEQYF
v_gene: TRBV4-2; j_gene: TRBJ2-4; abundance: -; d_gene: TRBD2; CDR3nt: TGTGCCAGCAGCCAAGATCTCGGGACTACTCTAGCCAAAAACATTCAGTACTTC; CDR3aa: CASSQDLGTTLAKNIQYF
v_gene: TRBV11-2; j_gene: TRBJ1-5; abundance: -; d_gene: -; CDR3nt: TGTGCCAGCAGCTCCTATAGCGGCCAGCCCCAGCATTTT; CDR3aa: CASSSYSGQPQHF
v_gene: TRBV9; j_gene: TRBJ2-5; abundance: -; d_gene: TRBD1; CDR3nt: TGTGCCAGCAGCGAAAACAATGCAGGGGGCCAAGAGACCCAGTACTTC; CDR3aa: CASSENNAGGQETQYF